These T cell receptor beta chains were read from a single sample in a study of OX40 agonist ivuxolimab in advanced cancers. The data were produced by immunoSEQ multiplex PCR, yet TCRdb's version contains in-frame clones alone and is incomplete. In the table there are more than 30,000 clones, around nine tenths of which are singletons. The sequencing used CD4+ or CD8+ T cells sorted from blood, collected in a trial of the OX40 agonist ivuxolimab. Receptors were obtained from an adult with an advanced solid tumor such as melanoma, head and neck, liver or kidney cancer. Both conserved end residues are part of each CDR3. D genes are given only for firm matches. Expanded clones get a size class; other rows say once, few or many, or leave the size out.

D gene	V gene	clone size	J gene	CDR3 protein	CDR3 DNA
-	TRBV4-3	few	TRBJ1-3	CASSRGGSGNTIYF	TGCGCCAGCAGCAGGGGAGGCTCTGGAAACACCATATATTTT
-	TRBV19	-	TRBJ1-1	CASIWFAEAFF	TGTGCCAGTATTTGGTTCGCTGAAGCTTTCTTT
-	TRBV6-1	-	TRBJ1-5	CASSDRGGYSNQPQHF	TGTGCCAGCAGTGACAGGGGCGGTTATAGCAATCAGCCCCAGCATTTT
-	TRBV6-6	-	TRBJ2-7	CASSYSTAGYEQYF	TGTGCCAGCAGTTACTCAACGGCGGGCTACGAGCAGTACTTC
TRBD2	TRBV6-6	-	TRBJ2-7	CASSLLAGGSYEQYF	TGTGCCAGCAGCCTTTTAGCGGGAGGGTCTTACGAGCAGTACTTC
TRBD2	TRBV28	-	TRBJ2-7	CASSSSSGRAFEQYF	TGTGCCAGCAGTTCCTCTAGCGGGAGGGCCTTCGAGCAGTACTTC
-	TRBV2	-	TRBJ1-1	CASSYMNTEAFF	TGTGCCAGCAGTTATATGAACACTGAAGCTTTCTTT
TRBD1	TRBV10-3	-	TRBJ2-7	CAISGGGGLAYEQYF	TGTGCCATCAGTGGAGGGGGCGGGTTAGCCTACGAGCAGTACTTC
TRBD1	TRBV28	-	TRBJ1-1	CASLDNQGVTEAFF	TGTGCCAGCTTAGATAATCAGGGGGTCACTGAAGCTTTCTTT
TRBD2	TRBV11-2	once	TRBJ2-2	CASSLGLAGNTGELFF	TGTGCCAGCAGCTTAGGGTTAGCGGGGAACACCGGGGAGCTGTTTTTT
-	TRBV11-1	-	TRBJ1-1	CASSRTDQNTEAFF	TGTGCCAGCAGCCGAACAGACCAGAACACTGAAGCTTTCTTT
TRBD2	TRBV5-1	-	TRBJ2-3	CASSLALAGGWRTDTQYF	TGCGCCAGCAGCTTGGCGCTAGCGGGAGGGTGGAGAACAGATACGCAGTATTTT
-	TRBV28	-	TRBJ1-5	CASSLEALGRQPQHF	TGTGCCAGCAGTTTAGAAGCTCTGGGACGGCAGCCCCAGCATTTT
-	TRBV29-1	-	TRBJ2-5	CSVLAGGLETQYF	TGCAGCGTGTTAGCTGGAGGGCTGGAGACCCAGTACTTC